This TCR beta chain was found in a study of cytomegalovirus exposure and HLA in healthy donors. Broader study findings: Earlier analysis looked at TCR beta V segments, and most were productive about 87% or about 30% of the time.

The CDR3 has 12 amino acids. Germline lookup yields CDR1 SEHNR and CDR2 FQNEAQ (reference sequence). 60 Vbeta and 13 Jbeta primers were used in PCR. Data came from immunoSEQ multiplex PCR; TCRdb stores just in-frame clones and leaves some out. This table holds roughly 120,000 clones, more than 70% found once. Of note for this clone: The antigen remains unidentified. The junction and the germline gene differ at one end; a read error may be behind it.

The V and J genes are TRBV7-9 and TRBJ1-1, with D possibly TRBD1 on 5 matching bases. Sequencing input: PBMCs. The sequence was collected from a human donor in good health. The CDR3 is CSSSLVRGEAFF. CDR3 DNA: TGTTCCAGCAGCTTAGTAAGGGGAGAAGCTTTCTTT.